This TCR beta chain was obtained from a study of pediatric ulcerative colitis. This clone has more than one count but fewer than ten. Generated by immunoSEQ multiplex PCR, the TCRdb table keeps only in-frame clones and is missing some. The table lists roughly 54,000 clones, 87% of them singletons. Germline CDR1 reads KGHSH; CDR2 reads LQKENI. The J segment lost 0 bases and the V segment lost 7 bases, leaving 5 bases of the junction unmatched. This CDR3 comprises 14 residues. Sequences were obtained from blood. The rearrangement joins TRBV18 to TRBJ1-1, with 7 bases matching TRBD1. The sequence was collected from a boy between 5 and 17 years old who was a control in a study of pediatric ulcerative colitis. DNA of the CDR3: TGTGCCAGCTTACCGACAGGGTTGAACACTGAAGCTTTCTTT. It is translated as CASLPTGLNTEAFF. Variable domain in full (rest from reference TRBV18 and TRBJ1-1): NAGVMQNPRHLVRRRGQEARLRCSPMKGHSHVYWYRQLPEEGLKFMVYLQKENIIDESGMPKERFSAEFPKEGPSILRIQQVVRGDSAAYFCASLPTGLNTEAFFGQGTRLTVV.